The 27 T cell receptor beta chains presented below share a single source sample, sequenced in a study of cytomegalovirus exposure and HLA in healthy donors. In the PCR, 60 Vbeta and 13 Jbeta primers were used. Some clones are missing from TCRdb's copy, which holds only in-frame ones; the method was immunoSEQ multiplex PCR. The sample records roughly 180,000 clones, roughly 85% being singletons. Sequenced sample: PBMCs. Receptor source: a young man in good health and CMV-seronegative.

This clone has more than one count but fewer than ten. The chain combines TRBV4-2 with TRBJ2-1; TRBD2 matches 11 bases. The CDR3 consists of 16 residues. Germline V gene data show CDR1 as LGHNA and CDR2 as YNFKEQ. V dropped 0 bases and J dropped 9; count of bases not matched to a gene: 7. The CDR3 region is CASSQDGSGGGSEQFF. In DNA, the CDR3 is TGTGCCAGCAGCCAAGATGGTAGCGGGGGGGGCAGTGAGCAGTTCTTC.

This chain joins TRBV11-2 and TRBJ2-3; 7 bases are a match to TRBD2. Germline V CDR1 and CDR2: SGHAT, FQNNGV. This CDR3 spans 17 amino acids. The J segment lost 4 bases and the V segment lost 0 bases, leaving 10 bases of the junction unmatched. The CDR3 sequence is CASSLDVPLGGSDTQYF. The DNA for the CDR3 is TGTGCCAGCAGCTTAGATGTACCATTGGGGGGGTCAGATACGCAGTATTTT.

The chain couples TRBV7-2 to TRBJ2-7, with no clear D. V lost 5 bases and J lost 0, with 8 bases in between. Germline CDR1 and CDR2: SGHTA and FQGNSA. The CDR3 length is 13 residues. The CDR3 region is CASSPSASYEQYF. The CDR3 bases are TGTGCCAGCAGCCCGAGTGCCTCCTACGAGCAGTACTTC.

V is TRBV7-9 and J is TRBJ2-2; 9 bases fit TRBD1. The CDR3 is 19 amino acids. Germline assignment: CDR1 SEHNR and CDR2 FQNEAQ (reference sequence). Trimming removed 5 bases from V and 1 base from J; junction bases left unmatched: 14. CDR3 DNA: TGTGCCAGCAGCCAGACCGGGACAGGGTTTCTTTGGAACACCGGGGAGCTGTTTTTT. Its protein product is CASSQTGTGFLWNTGELFF.

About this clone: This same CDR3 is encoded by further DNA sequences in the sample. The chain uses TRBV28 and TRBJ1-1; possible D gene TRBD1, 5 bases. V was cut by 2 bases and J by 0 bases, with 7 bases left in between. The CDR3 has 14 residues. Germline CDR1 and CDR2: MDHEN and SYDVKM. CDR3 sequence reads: CASSLRGLNTEAFF. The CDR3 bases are TGTGCCAGCAGTTTAAGGGGCTTGAACACTGAAGCTTTCTTT.

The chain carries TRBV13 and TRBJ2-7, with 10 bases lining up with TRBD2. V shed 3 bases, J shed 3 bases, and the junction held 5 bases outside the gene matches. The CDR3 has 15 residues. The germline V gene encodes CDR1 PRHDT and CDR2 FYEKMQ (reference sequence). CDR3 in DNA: TGTGCCAGCAGCTTGATCAGACTAGCGGGCTACGAGCAGTACTTC. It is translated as CASSLIRLAGYEQYF. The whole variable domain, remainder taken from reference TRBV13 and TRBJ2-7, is AAGVIQSPRHLIKEKRETATLKCYPIPRHDTVYWYQQGPGQDPQFLISFYEKMQSDKGSIPDRFSAQQFSDYHSELNMSSLELGDSALYFCASSLIRLAGYEQYFGPGTRLTVT.

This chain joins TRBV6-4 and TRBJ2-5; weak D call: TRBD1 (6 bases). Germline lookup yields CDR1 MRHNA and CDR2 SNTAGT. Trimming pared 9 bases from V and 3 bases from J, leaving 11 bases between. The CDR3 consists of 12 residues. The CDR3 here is CARADSKETQYF. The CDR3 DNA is TGTGCCAGGGCGGACAGCAAAGAGACCCAGTACTTC.

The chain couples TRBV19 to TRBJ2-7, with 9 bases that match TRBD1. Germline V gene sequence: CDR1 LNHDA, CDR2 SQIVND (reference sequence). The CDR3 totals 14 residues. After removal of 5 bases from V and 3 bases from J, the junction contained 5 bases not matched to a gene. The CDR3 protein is CASSSRDRVYEQYF. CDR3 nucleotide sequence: TGTGCCAGTAGTTCCCGGGACAGGGTCTACGAGCAGTACTTC.

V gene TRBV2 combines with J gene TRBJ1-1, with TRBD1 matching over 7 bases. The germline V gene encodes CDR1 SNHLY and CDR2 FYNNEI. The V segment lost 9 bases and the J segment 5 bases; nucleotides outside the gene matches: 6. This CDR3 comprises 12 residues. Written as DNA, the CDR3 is TGTGCCAGTAGGGACAGCGGAACTGAAGCTTTCTTT. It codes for CASRDSGTEAFF.

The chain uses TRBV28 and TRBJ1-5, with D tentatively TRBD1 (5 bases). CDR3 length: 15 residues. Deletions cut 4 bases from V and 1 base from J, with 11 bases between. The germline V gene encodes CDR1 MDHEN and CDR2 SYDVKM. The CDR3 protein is CASSSQGESNQPQHF. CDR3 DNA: TGTGCCAGCAGTTCACAAGGGGAAAGCAATCAGCCCCAGCATTTT.

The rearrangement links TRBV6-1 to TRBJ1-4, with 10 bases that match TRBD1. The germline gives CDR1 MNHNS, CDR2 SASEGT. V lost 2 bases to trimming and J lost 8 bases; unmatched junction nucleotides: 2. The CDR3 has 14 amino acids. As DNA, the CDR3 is TGTGCCAGCAGTGAATCGGGACAGGGGGAAAAACTGTTTTTT. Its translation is CASSESGQGEKLFF.

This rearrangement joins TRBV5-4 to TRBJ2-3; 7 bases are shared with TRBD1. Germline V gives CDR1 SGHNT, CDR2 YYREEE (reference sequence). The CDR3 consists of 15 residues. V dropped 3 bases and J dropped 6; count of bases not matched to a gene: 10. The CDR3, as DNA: TGTGCCAGCAGCTCCCCCAACGACAGGGAGGATACGCAGTATTTT. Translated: CASSSPNDREDTQYF.

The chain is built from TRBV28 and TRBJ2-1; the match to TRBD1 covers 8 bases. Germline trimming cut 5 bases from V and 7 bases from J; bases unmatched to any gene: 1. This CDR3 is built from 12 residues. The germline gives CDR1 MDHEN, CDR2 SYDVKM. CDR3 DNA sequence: TGTGCCAGCAGTAGACAGGGGAATGAGCAGTTCTTC. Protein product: CASSRQGNEQFF.

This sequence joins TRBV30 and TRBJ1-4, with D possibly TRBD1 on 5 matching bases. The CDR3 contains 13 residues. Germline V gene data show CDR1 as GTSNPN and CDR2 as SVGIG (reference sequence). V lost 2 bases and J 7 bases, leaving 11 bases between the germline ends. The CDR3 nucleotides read TGTGCCTGGAGTCAGGGCAGGCTTGAAAAACTGTTTTTT. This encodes CAWSQGRLEKLFF.

The CDR3 is CASSFSRSSYEQYF. Here the CDR3 DNA reads TGTGCCAGCAGTTTCTCCAGAAGCTCCTACGAGCAGTACTTC. V usage is TRBV27 and J usage is TRBJ2-7; D is unclear. Trimming left V 3 bases short and J 0 bases short, with 9 bases between. This CDR3 is 14 amino acids long. Germline values: CDR1 MNHEY, CDR2 SMNVEV (reference sequence).

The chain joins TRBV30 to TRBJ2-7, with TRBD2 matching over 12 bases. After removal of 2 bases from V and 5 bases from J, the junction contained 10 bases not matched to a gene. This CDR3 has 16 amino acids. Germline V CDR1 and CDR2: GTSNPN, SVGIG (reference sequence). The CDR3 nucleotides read TGTGCCTGGAGTAGGGCTAGCGGGAGGGCATGGGACGAGCAGTACTTC. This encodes CAWSRASGRAWDEQYF.

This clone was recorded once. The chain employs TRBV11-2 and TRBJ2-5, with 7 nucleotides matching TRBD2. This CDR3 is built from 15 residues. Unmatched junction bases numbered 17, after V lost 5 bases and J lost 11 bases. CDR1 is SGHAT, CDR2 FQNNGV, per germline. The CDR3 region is CASSPPESRGREQYF. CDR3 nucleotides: TGTGCCAGCAGCCCCCCCGAGTCGCGGGGGAGGGAGCAGTACTTC.

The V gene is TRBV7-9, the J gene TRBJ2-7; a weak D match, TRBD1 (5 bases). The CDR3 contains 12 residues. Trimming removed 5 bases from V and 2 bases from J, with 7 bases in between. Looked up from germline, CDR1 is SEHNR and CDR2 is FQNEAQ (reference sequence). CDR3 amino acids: CASSPGTYEQYF. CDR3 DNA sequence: TGTGCCAGCAGCCCAGGGACCTACGAGCAGTACTTC.

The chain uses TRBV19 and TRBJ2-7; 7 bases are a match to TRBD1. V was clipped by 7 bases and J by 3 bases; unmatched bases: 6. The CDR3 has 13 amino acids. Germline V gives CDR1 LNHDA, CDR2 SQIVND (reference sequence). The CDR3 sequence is CASKTGFGYEQYF. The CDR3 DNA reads TGTGCCAGTAAGACAGGGTTCGGCTACGAGCAGTACTTC.

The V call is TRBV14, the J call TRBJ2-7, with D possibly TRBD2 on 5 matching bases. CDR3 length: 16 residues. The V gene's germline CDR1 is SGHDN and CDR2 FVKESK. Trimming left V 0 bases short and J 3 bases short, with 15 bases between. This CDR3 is CASSQDRRTGSYEQYF. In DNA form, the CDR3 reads TGTGCCAGCAGCCAAGATCGCAGGACGGGGAGCTACGAGCAGTACTTC.

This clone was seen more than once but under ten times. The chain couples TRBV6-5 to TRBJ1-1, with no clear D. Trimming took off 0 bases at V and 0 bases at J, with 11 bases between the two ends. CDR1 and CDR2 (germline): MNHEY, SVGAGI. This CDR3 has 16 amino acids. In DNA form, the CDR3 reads TGTGCCAGCAGTTACTCGTACAGTTCCATGAACACTGAAGCTTTCTTT. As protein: CASSYSYSSMNTEAFF.

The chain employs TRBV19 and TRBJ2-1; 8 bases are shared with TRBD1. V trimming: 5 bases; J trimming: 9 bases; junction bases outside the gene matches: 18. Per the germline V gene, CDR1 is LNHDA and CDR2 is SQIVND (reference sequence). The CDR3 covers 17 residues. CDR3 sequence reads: CASSPDRVGAGLPEQFF. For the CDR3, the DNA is TGTGCCAGTAGTCCGGACAGGGTCGGCGCGGGTCTCCCTGAGCAGTTCTTC.

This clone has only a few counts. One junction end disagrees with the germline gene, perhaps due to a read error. The CDR3 is CARPLGIF. Written as DNA, the CDR3 is TGTGCCAGACCCCTCGGGATCTTC. The V gene is TRBV25-1, the J gene TRBJ2-1; weak D call: TRBD2 (5 bases). This CDR3 region has 8 residues. The germline V gene encodes CDR1 MGHDK and CDR2 SYGVNS.

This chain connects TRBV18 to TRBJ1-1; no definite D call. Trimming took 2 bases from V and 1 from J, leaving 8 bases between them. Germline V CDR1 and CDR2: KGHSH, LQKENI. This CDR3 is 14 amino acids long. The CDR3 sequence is CASSPSQENTEAFF. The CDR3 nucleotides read TGTGCCAGCTCACCATCCCAGGAGAACACTGAAGCTTTCTTT.

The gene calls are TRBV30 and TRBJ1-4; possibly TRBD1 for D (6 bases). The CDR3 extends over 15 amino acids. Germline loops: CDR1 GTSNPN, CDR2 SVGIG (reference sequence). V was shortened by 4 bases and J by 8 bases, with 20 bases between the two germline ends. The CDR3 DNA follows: TGTGCCTGGACCCTGAAAAGCGGGGGCAACGAAAAACTGTTTTTT. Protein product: CAWTLKSGGNEKLFF.

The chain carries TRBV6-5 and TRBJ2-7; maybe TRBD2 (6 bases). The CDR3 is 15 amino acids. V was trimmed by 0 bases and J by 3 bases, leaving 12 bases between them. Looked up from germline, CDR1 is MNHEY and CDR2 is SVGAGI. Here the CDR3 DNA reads TGTGCCAGCAGTTACTCCCGGGAGTGGGGCTACGAGCAGTACTTC. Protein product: CASSYSREWGYEQYF.

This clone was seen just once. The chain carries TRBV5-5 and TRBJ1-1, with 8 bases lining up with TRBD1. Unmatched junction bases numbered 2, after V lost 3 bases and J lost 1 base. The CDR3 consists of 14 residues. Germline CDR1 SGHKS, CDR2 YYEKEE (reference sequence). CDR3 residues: CASSSGTGNTEAFF. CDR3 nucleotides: TGTGCCAGCAGCTCCGGGACAGGGAACACTGAAGCTTTCTTT.